The 3 T cell receptor beta chains reported below all come from one sample, sequenced in a study of neurological immune-mediated disorders (dated by TCRdb to about 2019). The library was generated by 5' RACE. Sequencing instrument: Illumina HiSeq 2500. TCRdb trimmed public reads at Q25 via fastp, called clones via MiXCR and kept in-frame beta chains. Rows are unified per CDR3 protein, each entry keeping the most common DNA and genes. In this sample the table shows more than 75,000 distinct CDR3 sequences, 5% to 6% of which occur a single time. The ten largest clonotypes hold 2.2% of the sample. The sequencing sample was made of PBMCs. The origin of the receptors is a woman in her twenties or thirties with multiple sclerosis.

This clonotype was detected ten times or more. CDR3 bases: TGCGCCAGCAGCCAAGAACTTCTAGCGGCCCCCTACGAGCAGTACTTC. Translated, it gives CASSQELLAAPYEQYF. The genes are TRBV4-1 and TRBJ2-7, with 7 nucleotides matching TRBD2. Trimming removed 0 bases from V and 2 bases from J; junction bases left unmatched: 7. Per the germline V gene, CDR1 is MGHRA and CDR2 is YSYEKL. The CDR3 extends over 16 amino acids.

This clonotype was found many times. The chain has TRBV7-8 and TRBJ1-5; 8 bases are shared with TRBD1. Germline V gives CDR1 SGHVS, CDR2 FQNEAQ. Trimming cost V 5 bases and J 5 bases; bases outside gene matches: 5. The CDR3 is 14 amino acids. CDR3 amino acids: CASSHLTGDQPQHF. The CDR3 DNA reads as TGTGCCAGCAGCCACCTGACAGGGGATCAGCCCCAGCATTTT.

This clonotype was counted ten times or more. This chain links TRBV5-1 with TRBJ2-5; 10 bases are a match to TRBD2. The V gene's germline CDR1 is SGHRS and CDR2 YFSETQ. CDR3 length equals 14 residues. V lost 4 bases to trimming and J lost 5 bases; unmatched junction nucleotides: 5. Here the CDR3 DNA reads TGCGCCAGCAGCAAAGGACTAGCGGATGAGACCCAGTACTTC. Translation: CASSKGLADETQYF.